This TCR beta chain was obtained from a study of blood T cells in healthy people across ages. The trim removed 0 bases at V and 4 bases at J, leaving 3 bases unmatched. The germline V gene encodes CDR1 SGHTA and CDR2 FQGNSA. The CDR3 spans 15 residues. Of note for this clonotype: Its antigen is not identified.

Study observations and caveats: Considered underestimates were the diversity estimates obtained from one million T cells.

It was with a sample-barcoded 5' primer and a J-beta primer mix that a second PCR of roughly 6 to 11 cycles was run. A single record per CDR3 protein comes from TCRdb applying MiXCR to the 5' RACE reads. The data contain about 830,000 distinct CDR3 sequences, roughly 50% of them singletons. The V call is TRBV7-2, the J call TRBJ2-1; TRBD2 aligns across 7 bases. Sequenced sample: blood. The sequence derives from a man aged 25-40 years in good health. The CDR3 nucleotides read TGTGCCAGCAGCTTAGCCCGGGGACTATACAATGAGCAGTTCTTC. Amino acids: CASSLARGLYNEQFF. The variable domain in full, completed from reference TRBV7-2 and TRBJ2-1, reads GAGVSQSPSNKVTEKGKDVELRCDPISGHTALYWYRQSLGQGLEFLIYFQGNSAPDKSGLPSDRFSAERTGGSVSTLTIQRTQQEDSAVYLCASSLARGLYNEQFFGPGTRLTVL.